These 30 T cell receptor beta chains originate from one sample sequenced in a study of CD8 T cells in Susac syndrome. Reverse transcription of 0.5 to 1 ug RNA was performed with random hexamers. TCRdb re-called the immunoSEQ multiplex PCR reads through MiXCR, storing one row per CDR3 protein. The sample comprises approximately 130,000 distinct CDR3 sequences, about 95% of which are singletons, and about 0.089% rests with the top ten. The sequenced material came from CD4+ T cells from PBMCs. The origin of the receptors is a human donor in good health.

This clonotype was recorded only once. CDR3 coding DNA: TGCAGTGCCCATCCCCAGGTCCCGGGACTAGCGGGATATGAGCAGTTCTTC. Translation: CSAHPQVPGLAGYEQFF. The J gene is TRBJ2-1, the V gene TRBV20-1, with TRBD2 matching 13 bases. This CDR3 has 17 amino acids. CDR1 DFQATT and CDR2 SNEGSKA come from the germline V gene (reference sequence). The J segment lost 8 bases and the V segment lost 6 bases, leaving 16 bases of the junction unmatched.

The V and J genes are TRBV20-1 and TRBJ1-2, with TRBD1 matching 7 bases. The CDR3 has 13 residues. Germline-derived CDR1 and CDR2 are DFQATT and SNEGSKA (reference sequence). V shed 5 bases and J 7 bases; nucleotides not matched to a gene: 10. This CDR3 is CSARLEGAFGYTF. As DNA, the CDR3 is TGCAGTGCTCGGTTAGAGGGGGCGTTTGGCTACACCTTC.

The CDR3 coding sequence is TGTGCCAGCAGCTTAACCGGGGCCAGAGGCAATGAGCAGTTCTTC. This sequence encodes CASSLTGARGNEQFF. The V call is TRBV5-4, the J call TRBJ2-1, with D perhaps TRBD1 or TRBD2 (5 bases each). The CDR3 extends over 15 amino acids. Germline CDR1 is SGHNT and CDR2 is YYREEE (reference sequence). The V end was cut by 2 bases, the J end by 6 bases, with 15 bases between. Using reference TRBV5-4 and TRBJ2-1 for the parts outside the CDR3, the full variable domain is ETGVTQSPTHLIKTRGQQVTLRCSSQSGHNTVSWYQQALGQGPQFIFQYYREEENGRGNFPPRFSGLQFPNYSSELNVNALELDDSALYLCASSLTGARGNEQFFGPGTRLTVL.

The chain combines TRBV10-2 with TRBJ1-1, with a weak D call TRBD1 (5 bases). From germline, CDR1 is WSHSY and CDR2 SAAADI. Trimming stripped 0 bases from V and 7 bases from J, with 6 bases between. This CDR3 has 12 amino acids. CDR3 sequence: CASSESGGEAFF. CDR3 in DNA: TGCGCCAGCAGTGAGTCGGGGGGTGAAGCTTTCTTT.

The V gene is TRBV3-1, the J gene TRBJ2-2; no reliable D call. The CDR3 has 14 residues. Germline V gene sequence: CDR1 LGHDT, CDR2 YNNKEL (reference sequence). The germline V and J ends were trimmed by 0 bases and 4 bases, with 6 bases remaining between them. CDR3 nucleotides: TGTGCCAGCAGCCAAGATTCTAGCACCGGGGAGCTGTTTTTT. Amino acid sequence: CASSQDSSTGELFF.

This clonotype appeared a single time. The chain joins TRBV5-1 to TRBJ1-1; maybe TRBD1 (6 bases). The CDR3 totals 15 residues. V was pared by 4 bases and J by 5 bases, with 18 bases between. CDR1 and CDR2 from the germline V gene are SGHRS and YFSETQ. CDR3 sequence reads: CASSTDRPRGTEAFF. Here the CDR3 DNA reads TGCGCCAGCAGCACCGACAGGCCCCGAGGGACTGAAGCTTTCTTT.

This chain joins TRBV18 and TRBJ1-2, with D tentatively TRBD1 (6 bases). Trimming shortened V by 6 bases and J by 4 bases, and 12 bases separated the two germline ends. The germline V gene has CDR1 KGHSH and CDR2 LQKENI. The CDR3 loop spans 13 amino acids. For the CDR3, the DNA is TGTGCCAGCTCCTCAGGGGCCGGCTATGGCTACACCTTC. Its translation: CASSSGAGYGYTF.

The rearrangement links TRBV30 to TRBJ1-5; D is uncertain. The CDR3 contains 13 residues. Germline CDR1 and CDR2: GTSNPN and SVGIG (reference sequence). V lost 1 base and J lost 2, with 6 bases in between. CDR3 sequence (DNA): TGTGCCTGGAGTGACAGTCGCAATCAGCCCCAGCATTTT. It codes for CAWSDSRNQPQHF.

The J gene is TRBJ1-6, the V gene TRBV12-5; D gene unclear. The length of the CDR3 is 16 residues. The germline gives CDR1 LGHNT, CDR2 FRNRAP. The V end lost 1 base, the J end lost 0 bases, and 7 bases lay between the germline ends. DNA of the CDR3: TGTGCTAGTGGTTTGGGGGCAAGCTCCTATAATTCACCCCTCCACTTT. This sequence encodes CASGLGASSYNSPLHF.

This clonotype has just one count. The chain combines TRBV25-1 with TRBJ2-7; no clear D. V dropped 3 bases and J dropped 3 bases, with 12 bases sitting between them. From germline, CDR1 is MGHDK and CDR2 SYGVNS. The CDR3 is 14 residues long. In DNA, the CDR3 is TGTGCCAGCAGTGATCCCTGGCGAGACTACGAGCAGTACTTC. Its protein product is CASSDPWRDYEQYF.

The chain joins TRBV5-4 to TRBJ2-3; TRBD2 matches 10 bases. The V and J ends lost 4 bases and 0 bases, in that order; junction bases with no gene match: 8. This CDR3 region has 17 residues. Germline lookup yields CDR1 SGHNT and CDR2 YYREEE (reference sequence). CDR3 nucleotides: TGTGCCAGCAGCCGTAAGCGGGAGGGCCTCAGCACAGATACGCAGTATTTT. Encoded protein: CASSRKREGLSTDTQYF.

Note on this clonotype: A read error may produce the germline difference seen at one junction end. The V gene is TRBV7-7, the J gene TRBJ1-1, with D perhaps matching TRBD1 (5 bases). CDR3 size: 13 residues. CDR1 SSHAT and CDR2 FNYEAQ come from the germline V gene (reference sequence). CDR3 region: CASSLKQGTEAFF. CDR3 nucleotides: TGTGCTAGCAGCTTAAAGCAGGGCACTGAAGCTTTCTTT.

This clonotype has just one count. V is TRBV10-3 and J is TRBJ2-5; D possibly corresponds to TRBD2 (6 bases). Trimming cost V 5 bases and J 3 bases, with 19 bases left between them. CDR1 is ENHRY and CDR2 is SYGVKD in the germline V gene. The CDR3 is 16 residues long. The CDR3 DNA reads as TGTGCCATCAGTCCATCCGGGAGCAAGGGAAAAGAGACCCAGTACTTC. The encoded protein is CAISPSGSKGKETQYF.

V and J are TRBV3-1 and TRBJ2-1; D unresolved. V lost 0 bases and J 8 bases, leaving 5 bases between the germline ends. The CDR3 runs 12 residues. CDR1 is LGHDT, CDR2 YNNKEL, per germline (reference sequence). CDR3 in amino acids: CASSQDTYEQFF. CDR3 nucleotide sequence: TGTGCCAGCAGCCAAGATACCTATGAGCAGTTCTTC.

The chain joins TRBV7-6 to TRBJ2-6; D remains ambiguous. This CDR3 comprises 16 residues. Germline CDR1 is SGHVS and CDR2 is FNYEAQ. Trimming shortened V by 5 bases and J by 0 bases, and 11 bases separated the two germline ends. The CDR3 here is CASSPRRSSGANVLTF. The CDR3 DNA reads TGTGCCAGCAGCCCACGTCGCAGCTCTGGGGCCAACGTCCTGACTTTC.

The chain is built from TRBV5-6 and TRBJ2-7; TRBD2 matches 8 bases. CDR3 length equals 15 residues. CDR1 SGHDT and CDR2 YYEEEE come from the germline V gene. With V trimmed by 4 bases and J by 2 bases, 8 bases remained unmatched. DNA of the CDR3: TGTGCCAGCAGCCCAGGGACTAGTGTCACCTACGAGCAGTACTTC. Its translation: CASSPGTSVTYEQYF.

The CDR3 DNA is TGTGCCAGCAGCTTGGCGTCGGAACCCCAAGGTGAGCAGTTCTTC. It codes for CASSLASEPQGEQFF. The chain employs TRBV7-9 and TRBJ2-1; no clear D. The V gene's germline CDR1 is SEHNR and CDR2 FQNEAQ (reference sequence). This CDR3 is 15 amino acids long. V lost 3 bases, J lost 9 bases, and 18 bases lay in between.

This clonotype has only one observation. The gene calls are TRBV5-4 and TRBJ2-3; 8 positions agree with TRBD2. V shed 4 bases, J shed 1 base, and the junction held 8 bases outside the gene matches. The V gene's germline CDR1 is SGHNT and CDR2 YYREEE (reference sequence). CDR3 size: 16 residues. CDR3 coding DNA: TGTGCCAGCAGCAGGGATGGGGGACTAGGCACAGATACGCAGTATTTT. Translated: CASSRDGGLGTDTQYF.

The J gene is TRBJ2-2, the V gene TRBV27, with 7 bases matching TRBD1. The germline V gene has CDR1 MNHEY and CDR2 SMNVEV (reference sequence). V shed 7 bases and J 8 bases; nucleotides not matched to a gene: 7. The length of the CDR3 is 13 residues. DNA of the CDR3: TGTGCCAGCAACGCGGACAGGTTTGGGGAGCTGTTTTTT. Amino acids: CASNADRFGELFF.

The chain is built from TRBV4-3 and TRBJ1-1; no firm D call. Trimming removed 3 bases at V and 2 bases at J, with 10 bases between. The V gene's germline CDR1 is LGHNA and CDR2 YSLEER. The CDR3 totals 14 residues. CDR3: CASSHVVGNTEAFF. The CDR3 nucleotides read TGCGCCAGCAGCCATGTCGTTGGTAACACTGAAGCTTTCTTT.

This chain joins TRBV7-2 and TRBJ2-1; the D is unclear. CDR3 length equals 14 residues. Trimming removed 2 bases at V and 5 bases at J, with 10 bases between. From germline, CDR1 is SGHTA and CDR2 FQGNSA. The CDR3 DNA sequence: TGTGCCAGCAGCTTAAGTAGGGTTGACAATGAGCAGTTCTTC. Its translation is CASSLSRVDNEQFF. Complete variable domain (other parts from reference TRBV7-2 and TRBJ2-1): GAGVSQSPSNKVTEKGKDVELRCDPISGHTALYWYRQSLGQGLEFLIYFQGNSAPDKSGLPSDRFSAERTGGSVSTLTIQRTQQEDSAVYLCASSLSRVDNEQFFGPGTRLTVL.

This clonotype was recorded once. This chain joins TRBV19 and TRBJ2-1; 7 bases match TRBD1. From germline, CDR1 is LNHDA and CDR2 SQIVND (reference sequence). The junction had 7 bases not matched to a gene; V was cut back by 7 bases and J by 4 bases. The CDR3 consists of 14 residues. This CDR3 is CASTQGESYNEQFF. CDR3 sequence (DNA): TGTGCCAGTACCCAGGGGGAGAGTTACAATGAGCAGTTCTTC.

As DNA, the CDR3 is TGCGCCAGCAGCTTGGGTCACGGGGATGGGGATGAGCAGTTCTTC. As protein: CASSLGHGDGDEQFF. V usage is TRBV5-1 and J usage is TRBJ2-1, with D possibly matching TRBD2 (5 bases). V was pared by 0 bases and J by 8 bases, with 15 bases between. This CDR3 is 15 amino acids long. The germline V gene has CDR1 SGHRS and CDR2 YFSETQ.

V gene TRBV6-4 combines with J gene TRBJ1-4, with a possible D match to TRBD1 (5 bases). Germline lookup yields CDR1 MRHNA and CDR2 SNTAGT. The CDR3 runs to 14 residues. Trimming shortened V by 7 bases and J by 3 bases, and 12 bases separated the two germline ends. CDR3 region: CASIQGGANEKLFF. CDR3 DNA: TGTGCCAGCATCCAGGGTGGGGCTAATGAAAAACTGTTTTTT.

In its sample, this clonotype was seen once. The chain carries TRBV5-1 and TRBJ1-2, with 7 nucleotides matching TRBD1. V lost 2 bases to trimming and J lost 3 bases; unmatched junction nucleotides: 7. This CDR3 region has 15 residues. CDR1 and CDR2 from the germline V gene are SGHRS and YFSETQ. The CDR3 spells CASSLLGTEDYGYTF. The CDR3 nucleotides are TGCGCCAGCAGCTTACTAGGGACAGAGGACTATGGCTACACCTTC.

The CDR3 DNA is TGTGCCAGCAGGGGATCCCAAGAGACCCAGTACTTC. It codes for CASRGSQETQYF. The genes are TRBV2 and TRBJ2-5; the D is unclear. V was cut by 6 bases and J by 1 base, with 6 bases left in between. The CDR3 consists of 12 residues. CDR1 is SNHLY and CDR2 is FYNNEI in the germline V gene.

This rearrangement joins TRBV7-2 to TRBJ1-1; possible D gene TRBD1, 5 bases. The V gene lost 1 base and the J gene lost 1 base, with 16 bases spanning the gap. Per germline, CDR1 SGHTA and CDR2 FQGNSA. The CDR3 contains 17 residues. Written as DNA, the CDR3 is TGTGCCAGCAGCTTAGGGATGGCAAGGAGGGGGAACACTGAAGCTTTCTTT. As protein: CASSLGMARRGNTEAFF.

The V call is TRBV27, the J call TRBJ1-2; TRBD1 is a possible D gene (5 bases). This CDR3 is built from 16 residues. Per the germline V gene, CDR1 is MNHEY and CDR2 is SMNVEV (reference sequence). V was cut by 2 bases and J by 6 bases, with 19 bases left in between. The CDR3 here is CASSLKRPAGENGYTF. The CDR3 bases are TGTGCCAGCAGTTTAAAGAGACCAGCGGGGGAGAATGGCTACACCTTC.

The rearrangement joins TRBV18 to TRBJ2-7; 10 nucleotides line up with TRBD1. The V gene end was trimmed by 5 bases and the J gene end by 3 bases; junction bases not matched to a gene: 4. Germline V CDR1 and CDR2: KGHSH, LQKENI. The CDR3 length is 14 residues. The CDR3 protein is CASSIGDRGYEQYF. The CDR3 coding sequence is TGTGCCAGCTCAATAGGGGACAGGGGCTACGAGCAGTACTTC.

The chain uses TRBV29-1 and TRBJ2-1, with 8 bases lining up with TRBD2. The CDR3 is 13 amino acids. CDR1 SQVTM and CDR2 ANQGSEA come from the germline V gene. V shed 8 bases and J 0 bases; nucleotides not matched to a gene: 3. The CDR3, as DNA: TGCAGCTCCAGCGGGAGCTCCTACAATGAGCAGTTCTTC. This translates into CSSSGSSYNEQFF.